The next 31 T cell receptor beta chains were all read from a single sample in a study of regulatory T cells in long-lasting Graves disease. Through Arm-PCR of CDR3 regions and iRepertoire HTBI primers, TCR beta libraries were built. TCRdb fed the multiplex PCR reads into MiXCR, producing one record per CDR3 protein. The sample lists about 340,000 distinct CDR3 sequences; roughly a fifth were seen once. Regarding time point: persistent/refractory GD, antithyroid drugs over 5 years with positive TRAb. The authors made the TCR library using RNA they extracted from PBMCs. Source: peripheral blood mononuclear cells (PBMCs), taken when the disease was refractory, from a patient treated with antithyroid drugs. Source of these receptors: a female donor with Graves disease.

On this clonotype itself: A single base separates this from a much larger clone, so it may be a read error. Without the conserved terminal phenylalanine or tryptophan, this CDR3 likely stems from a read error. The rearrangement links TRBV11-2 to TRBJ2-7; 11 nucleotides agree with TRBD2. Germline loops: CDR1 SGHAT, CDR2 FQNNGV. V lost 4 bases and J lost 4; bases outside the gene matches: 6. This CDR3 region has 15 residues. CDR3 protein: CASSYGTSGIYEQYS. The CDR3 bases are TGTGCCAGCAGCTATGGGACTAGCGGAATATACGAGCAGTACTCC.

In its sample, this clonotype was seen many times. An end of the junction differs from the germline gene, which may be a read error. The chain joins TRBV2 to TRBJ2-5, with 7 bases that match TRBD1. Germline V gene lookup returns CDR1 SNHLY and CDR2 FYNNEI. This CDR3 is 11 amino acids long. The CDR3 loop is CASSQVRDSNF. CDR3 in DNA: TGTGCCAGCAGCCAAGTCCGGGACAGCAACTTC.

The rearrangement uses TRBV6-2 or TRBV6-3 and TRBJ1-6, with D possibly being TRBD1 (6 bases). The CDR3 is made up of 15 amino acids. CDR1 and CDR2 (germline): MNHEY, SVGEGT. Trimming removed 2 bases from V and 7 bases from J, with 12 bases in between. CDR3 amino acids: CASSYKPRGNSPLHF. CDR3 bases: TGTGCCAGCAGTTACAAACCCAGGGGAAATTCACCCCTCCACTTT.

This clonotype was counted many times. CDR3 region: CATSDPTGAQGGYTF. The CDR3 nucleotides are TGTGCCACCAGTGATCCTACAGGGGCCCAAGGGGGCTACACCTTC. V usage is TRBV24-1 and J usage is TRBJ1-2; 7 bases align to TRBD1. This CDR3 spans 15 amino acids. The V segment lost 3 bases and the J segment 8 bases; nucleotides outside the gene matches: 11. Germline V gene lookup returns CDR1 KGHDR and CDR2 SFDVKD.

This clonotype was picked up a small number of times. DNA for the CDR3: TGTGCCAGCAGTTTATCGTCTTCGGGCAGGAACTATGGCTACACCTTC. Translation gives CASSLSSSGRNYGYTF. The rearrangement joins TRBV27 to TRBJ1-2; D unresolved. Germline V gives CDR1 MNHEY, CDR2 SMNVEV (reference sequence). This CDR3 is built from 16 residues. V was cut by 0 bases and J by 2 bases, with 13 bases left in between.

The sample holds many counts of this clonotype. The chain is built from TRBV12-3 or TRBV12-4 and TRBJ1-6; possible D gene TRBD1, 5 bases. V was shortened by 7 bases and J by 9 bases, with 10 bases between the two germline ends. This CDR3 contains 12 residues. CDR3 sequence reads: CASNDRFSPLHF. CDR3 in DNA: TGTGCCAGCAATGACAGATTTTCACCCCTCCACTTT.

The chain joins TRBV19 to TRBJ1-5; D call uncertain. The CDR3 extends over 15 amino acids. V lost 3 bases and J lost 3, with 12 bases in between. In germline, CDR1 is LNHDA, CDR2 SQIVND (reference sequence). In nucleotides, the CDR3 is TGTGCCAGTAGTATTGGAGGGCCGTACAATCAGCCCCAGCATTTT. Protein product: CASSIGGPYNQPQHF.

This clonotype has only a few counts. The chain couples TRBV19 to TRBJ2-5, with TRBD2 identical over 14 bases. CDR3 length: 15 amino acids. Germline values: CDR1 LNHDA, CDR2 SQIVND (reference sequence). The junction had 7 bases not matched to a gene; V was cut back by 9 bases and J by 4 bases. For the CDR3, the DNA is TGTGCCAGCGGGACTAGCGGGAGTCAAATAGAGACCCAGTACTTC. Translating gives CASGTSGSQIETQYF. The full variable domain, rest sourced from reference TRBV19 and TRBJ2-5, is DGGITQSPKYLFRKEGQNVTLSCEQNLNHDAMYWYRQDPGQGLRLIYYSQIVNDFQKGDIAEGYSVSREKKESFPLTVTSAQKNPTAFYLCASGTSGSQIETQYFGPGTRLLVL.

The sample holds many counts of this clonotype. The chain links TRBV29-1 to TRBJ2-5; D may match TRBD1 or TRBD2 (5 bases each). The CDR3 loop spans 13 amino acids. Germline V gene sequence: CDR1 SQVTM, CDR2 ANQGSEA. The V end lost 2 bases, the J end lost 5 bases, and 12 bases lay between the germline ends. Written as DNA, the CDR3 is TGCAGCGTTGAACGGTGGGACGGCGAGACCCAGTACTTC. This codes for CSVERWDGETQYF.

This clonotype showed up just a few times. The rearrangement joins TRBV4-1 to TRBJ1-6; 7 bases align to TRBD1. The trim removed 4 bases at V and 7 bases at J, leaving 13 bases unmatched. The CDR3 consists of 17 residues. The germline CDR1 and CDR2 sequences are MGHRA and YSYEKL. CDR3 nucleotide sequence: TGCGCCAGCAGCCCTCTACCTCCGGGACAGCGGAATTCACCCCTCCACTTT. As protein: CASSPLPPGQRNSPLHF.

In this sample, this clonotype turned up a few times. The chain employs TRBV7-9 and TRBJ2-1, with 11 bases lining up with TRBD2. In germline, CDR1 is SEHNR, CDR2 FQNEAQ (reference sequence). The CDR3 is 17 residues long. J gave up 5 bases and V 1 base, and 7 bases lay outside the gene matches. The CDR3 DNA is TGTGCCAGCAGCTTAGTAAGGGGGACTAGCGGACACAATGAGCAGTTCTTC. Protein product: CASSLVRGTSGHNEQFF. The full variable domain, its missing parts supplied by reference TRBV7-9 and TRBJ2-1, is DTGVSQNPRHKITKRGQNVTFRCDPISEHNRLYWYRQTLGQGPEFLTYFQNEAQLEKSRLLSDRFSAERPKGSFSTLEIQRTEQGDSAMYLCASSLVRGTSGHNEQFFGPGTRLTVL.

The table lists this clonotype with many counts. J is TRBJ1-4 and V is TRBV3-1; TRBD1 aligns across 7 bases. Germline CDR1 and CDR2: LGHDT and YNNKEL (reference sequence). The CDR3 sequence is 14 residues long. Germline trimming cut 7 bases from V and 7 bases from J; bases unmatched to any gene: 9. In DNA, the CDR3 is TGTGCCAGCACCCGGGCAGGGGGAGTTGAAAAACTGTTTTTT. This gives the protein CASTRAGGVEKLFF.

V is TRBV15 and J is TRBJ2-7; no clear D gene. The CDR3 contains 13 residues. The germline V gene has CDR1 LNHNV and CDR2 YYDKDF (reference sequence). Deletions cut 0 bases from V and 3 bases from J, with 6 bases between. CDR3 nucleotide sequence: TGTGCCACCAGCAGAGAGGGTCTCTACGAGCAGTACTTC. Protein product: CATSREGLYEQYF. Complete variable domain (other parts from reference TRBV15 and TRBJ2-7): DAMVIQNPRYQVTQFGKPVTLSCSQTLNHNVMYWYQQKSSQAPKLLFHYYDKDFNNEADTPDNFQSRRPNTSFCFLDIRSPGLGDTAMYLCATSREGLYEQYFGPGTRLTVT.

J is TRBJ2-7 and V is TRBV2; D possibly corresponds to TRBD2 (6 bases). This CDR3 spans 13 amino acids. CDR1 is SNHLY, CDR2 FYNNEI, per germline. Trimming took off 2 bases at V and 7 bases at J, with 12 bases between the two ends. This CDR3 reads CASSENYRGEQYF. The CDR3, as DNA: TGTGCCAGCAGTGAAAACTATCGGGGGGAGCAGTACTTC.

V is TRBV20-1 and J is TRBJ2-7; 10 positions match TRBD2. Germline trimming cut 4 bases from V and 0 bases from J; bases unmatched to any gene: 6. CDR3 length equals 15 residues. CDR1 DFQATT and CDR2 SNEGSKA come from the germline V gene (reference sequence). CDR3 nucleotides: TGCAGTGCTACACCGGGGACTAGCGTCTCCTACGAGCAGTACTTC. It yields the protein CSATPGTSVSYEQYF.

The V and J genes are TRBV4-1 and TRBJ2-5; D is ambiguous. The length of the CDR3 is 14 residues. Germline CDR1 and CDR2: MGHRA and YSYEKL. V was clipped by 2 bases and J by 3 bases, with 10 bases between them. CDR3 DNA sequence: TGCGCCAGCAGCCAATTGGGCCCTAAAGAGACCCAGTACTTC. Amino acids: CASSQLGPKETQYF.

This sequence joins TRBV5-6 and TRBJ2-2; D gene uncertain. The V gene's germline CDR1 is SGHDT and CDR2 YYEEEE. The CDR3 consists of 14 residues. V was trimmed by 0 bases and J by 7 bases, leaving 10 bases between them. CDR3 sequence: CASSLVQTHGELFF. CDR3 DNA: TGTGCCAGCAGCTTGGTACAGACTCACGGGGAGCTGTTTTTT.

V and J are TRBV3-1 and TRBJ2-1; TRBD2 matches 11 bases. Germline loops: CDR1 LGHDT, CDR2 YNNKEL (reference sequence). V was pared by 6 bases and J by 3 bases, with 16 bases of the junction left unmatched. The CDR3 runs to 19 residues. DNA of the CDR3: TGTGCCAGCAGTTTCCTTAGCGGGAGGGCCTCTTCGCACTACAATGAGCAGTTCTTC. Protein product: CASSFLSGRASSHYNEQFF.

The V and J genes are TRBV12-3 or TRBV12-4 and TRBJ2-1; perhaps TRBD2 as D (5 bases). The CDR3 runs to 12 residues. Trimming cost V 3 bases and J 9 bases, with 9 bases left between them. In nucleotides, the CDR3 is TGTGCCAGCAGTTTCGGGGTCGGTGAGCAGTTCTTC. Its protein is CASSFGVGEQFF.

This clonotype was counted ten times or more. The chain has TRBV30 and TRBJ1-6, with D tentatively TRBD1 (5 bases). CDR3 length: 12 residues. The V gene's germline CDR1 is GTSNPN and CDR2 SVGIG (reference sequence). The V gene lost 7 bases and the J gene lost 10 bases, with 14 bases spanning the gap. The chain's CDR3 is CASLQGRSPLHF. CDR3 sequence (DNA): TGTGCCTCACTTCAGGGCCGATCACCCCTCCACTTT.

The chain employs TRBV10-3 and TRBJ1-1; possible D gene TRBD1, 5 bases. The CDR3 sequence is 17 residues long. Germline lookup yields CDR1 ENHRY and CDR2 SYGVKD. V was clipped by 0 bases and J by 0 bases, with 14 bases between them. The CDR3, as DNA: TGTGCCATCAGTGAGTCGATTTGGGGGGGAATGAACACTGAAGCTTTCTTT. As protein: CAISESIWGGMNTEAFF.

This chain connects TRBV19 to TRBJ1-5; D is unresolved. V lost 3 bases, J lost 0 bases, and 12 bases lay in between. The germline gives CDR1 LNHDA, CDR2 SQIVND (reference sequence). The CDR3 runs to 16 residues. The CDR3 loop reads CASSISAGFSNQPQHF. CDR3 bases: TGTGCCAGTAGTATCTCCGCAGGATTTAGCAATCAGCCCCAGCATTTT.

This clonotype was observed a few times. The V and J genes are TRBV6-2 or TRBV6-3 and TRBJ1-6, with TRBD1 matching 8 bases. CDR3 length: 13 residues. Germline V lookup: CDR1 MNHEY, CDR2 SVGEGT. The ends lost 9 bases at V and 10 bases at J; junction bases unmatched: 8. The chain's CDR3 is CASKGQGWSPLHF. Here the CDR3 DNA reads TGTGCCAGTAAAGGACAGGGTTGGTCACCCCTCCACTTT.

The genes are TRBV2 and TRBJ2-5; 13 positions match TRBD2. Germline CDR1 and CDR2: SNHLY and FYNNEI. This CDR3 has 16 residues. Losses at the gene ends were 2 bases for V and 9 bases for J; bases not matched to a gene: 9. In DNA, the CDR3 is TGTGCCAGCAGTGAATGGGGACTAGCGGGGCGTCGGGCCCAGTACTTC. The encoded protein is CASSEWGLAGRRAQYF. The full variable domain, with the rest looked up from reference TRBV2 and TRBJ2-5, is EPEVTQTPSHQVTQMGQEVILRCVPISNHLYFYWYRQILGQKVEFLVSFYNNEISEKSEIFDDQFSVERPDGSNFTLKIRSTKLEDSAMYFCASSEWGLAGRRAQYFGPGTRLLVL.

This clonotype came up many times. The rearrangement links TRBV6-1 to TRBJ2-5; 12 bases match TRBD2. Germline lookup yields CDR1 MNHNS and CDR2 SASEGT. The CDR3 length is 16 residues. With V trimmed by 5 bases and J by 3 bases, 7 bases remained unmatched. CDR3 residues: CASSRMGLAGEETQYF. CDR3 DNA sequence: TGTGCCAGCAGTCGCATGGGACTAGCGGGCGAAGAGACCCAGTACTTC.

The chain combines TRBV7-2 with TRBJ1-2; D is perhaps TRBD1 (6 bases). CDR1 and CDR2 (germline): SGHTA, FQGNSA. Trimming left V 7 bases short and J 3 bases short, with 15 bases between. The CDR3 has 14 residues. CDR3 in amino acids: CASTFIQGDYGYTF. The CDR3 DNA reads TGTGCCAGCACCTTTATACAGGGTGACTATGGCTACACCTTC.

The rearrangement uses TRBV5-8 and TRBJ2-3; D possibly matches TRBD1 or TRBD2 (5 bases each). There are 12 residues in the CDR3. Germline-derived CDR1 and CDR2 are SGHTS and YDEGEE. V dropped 3 bases and J dropped 9 bases, with 11 bases sitting between them. CDR3 protein: CASSSFEGTQYF. CDR3 nucleotide sequence: TGTGCCAGCAGCTCCTTTGAGGGGACGCAGTATTTT. The variable domain in full, with the rest retrieved from reference TRBV5-8 and TRBJ2-3, is EAGVTQSPTHLIKTRGQQATLRCSPISGHTSVYWYQQALGLGLQFLLWYDEGEERNRGNFPPRFSGRQFPNYSSELNVNALELEDSALYLCASSSFEGTQYFGPGTRLTVL.

This clonotype was counted once. A much bigger clone sits one base away, suggesting this may be a read error. It is likely a read error, because the conserved phenylalanine at the end of the CDR3 is missing. CDR3 nucleotide sequence: TGTGCCTGGAGCGGCTATAGTGGGGGGGCTGACGGCTACACCCTC. Translated, it gives CAWSGYSGGADGYTL. This chain joins TRBV30 and TRBJ1-2, with D maybe TRBD1 (6 bases). The CDR3 sequence is 15 residues long. CDR1 is GTSNPN, CDR2 SVGIG, per germline (reference sequence). Trimming stripped 3 bases from V and 8 bases from J, with 22 bases between.

The chain has TRBV19 and TRBJ2-7; tentative D call: TRBD2 (6 bases). The germline gives CDR1 LNHDA, CDR2 SQIVND (reference sequence). CDR3 length: 14 amino acids. V lost 8 bases and J 3 bases, leaving 17 bases between the germline ends. This CDR3 is CASSAGTSDYEQYF. The CDR3, as DNA: TGTGCCAGTTCCGCCGGGACTTCGGACTACGAGCAGTACTTC.

The chain carries TRBV27 and TRBJ1-2; 7 bases are a match to TRBD1. Germline assignment: CDR1 MNHEY and CDR2 SMNVEV (reference sequence). CDR3 length: 16 residues. Trimming at V came to 6 bases and at J to 3 bases, leaving 13 bases not matched to a gene. The CDR3 region is CASRSGSDRIYYGYTF. CDR3 nucleotides: TGTGCCAGCAGAAGCGGGTCGGACAGGATCTACTATGGCTACACCTTC.

This clonotype occurred many times. The chain couples TRBV3-1 to TRBJ2-5, with D perhaps TRBD1 or TRBD2 (5 bases each). The ends were cut back, 0 bases at V and 5 bases at J, with 19 bases in the middle. Germline-derived CDR1 and CDR2 are LGHDT and YNNKEL (reference sequence). The CDR3 is 17 amino acids. The CDR3 is CASSQDPPARWGETQYF. In DNA form, the CDR3 reads TGTGCCAGCAGCCAAGATCCGCCCGCTAGATGGGGGGAGACCCAGTACTTC.